Each of the 3 T cell receptor beta chains below was sequenced from the same sample in a study of PD-L1 blockade in urothelial cancer. Specified time point: pretreatment peripheral blood. Profiled with immunoSEQ multiplex PCR; TCRdb holds only in-frame clones, not every one. The sample lists just over 50,000 clones; around 74% were seen once. The sequenced sample was PBMCs, obtained around atezolizumab (anti-PD-L1) treatment. These receptors were taken from a man between 70 and 80 years old with urothelial cancer.

This chain uses TRBV9 with TRBJ1-1; no clear D gene. Germline V gene data show CDR1 as SGDLS and CDR2 as YYNGEE. V lost 3 bases to trimming and J lost 7 bases, with 19 bases between them. This CDR3 has 15 amino acids. CDR3 DNA sequence: TGTGCCAGCAGCGCCGACCAGACACCGGGGATTGAAGCTTTCTTT. Its translation is CASSADQTPGIEAFF.

The rearrangement links TRBV21-1 to TRBJ2-4; TRBD1 is taken as the D call from the table, unchecked against the DNA. TRBV21-1 is deemed a pseudogene. The CDR3 totals 16 residues. The CDR3 coding sequence is TGTGCCAGCAGGGTTTTTTTAGCTACAGGAAAAAACATTCAGTACTTC. This codes for CASRVFLATGKNIQYF.

The V and J genes are TRBV28 and TRBJ1-1, with 7 bases matching TRBD1. Trimming took 5 bases from V and 9 from J; bases not matched to a gene: 15. CDR1 MDHEN and CDR2 SYDVKM come from the germline V gene. The CDR3 runs to 15 residues. CDR3 sequence reads: CASSPRFRGRGKAFF. CDR3 coding DNA: TGTGCCAGCAGTCCGAGGTTTAGGGGGCGTGGAAAAGCTTTCTTT.